This T cell receptor beta chain derives from a study of shared clonotypes between healthy human individuals. Note on this clone: Its antigen remains unidentified.

Germline V gene sequence: CDR1 SEHNR, CDR2 FQNEAQ (reference sequence). The CDR3 covers 14 residues. The V and J ends lost 2 bases and 7 bases, in that order; junction bases with no gene match: 7. Study-level points and caveats: Investigators collected only blood, and repertoires in tissues likely differ.

Assay used: immunoSEQ multiplex PCR; TCRdb lists only in-frame clones, some missing. The repertoire holds around 370,000 clones, with about 96% as singletons. This TCR was sampled from a young man in good health. Material for sequencing was memory CD8+ T cells sorted from blood. Subset described: CD45RO+ cells pooled with CCR7-negative TemRA cells. The J gene is TRBJ2-7, the V gene TRBV7-9, with 8 nucleotides matching TRBD2. CDR3 sequence (DNA): TGTGCCAGCAGCTTAACCGGGACTAGGGAGGAGCAGTACTTC. The encoded protein is CASSLTGTREEQYF.